The 21 T cell receptor beta chains below all came from one sample that was sequenced in a study of brain T cells in children with intractable seizures. The method was immunoSEQ multiplex PCR; TCRdb's version includes in-frame clones alone and lacks a portion of them. The sample lists over 20,000 clones, roughly 92% occurring once. This material consisted of peripheral blood, taken at surgery. The receptors come from a boy aged 5-17 years with focal cortical dysplasia and intractable seizures.

The chain combines TRBV7-9 with TRBJ1-4; D is unclear. V was shortened by 3 bases and J by 0 bases, with 20 bases between the two germline ends. The CDR3 runs to 19 residues. CDR1 is SEHNR and CDR2 is FQNEAQ in the germline V gene (reference sequence). CDR3 sequence reads: CASSFLGPFETATNEKLFF. Written as DNA, the CDR3 is TGTGCCAGCAGCTTTCTCGGCCCTTTCGAGACTGCAACTAATGAAAAACTGTTTTTT. The full variable domain, its missing parts supplied by reference TRBV7-9 and TRBJ1-4, is DTGVSQNPRHKITKRGQNVTFRCDPISEHNRLYWYRQTLGQGPEFLTYFQNEAQLEKSRLLSDRFSAERPKGSFSTLEIQRTEQGDSAMYLCASSFLGPFETATNEKLFFGSGTQLSVL.

The chain uses TRBV12-3 or TRBV12-4 and TRBJ1-1, with unresolved D. Trimming cost V 3 bases and J 10 bases, with 9 bases left between them. The CDR3 sequence is 11 residues long. The CDR3 here is CASSFREPAFF. The CDR3 DNA follows: TGTGCCAGCAGTTTCCGGGAGCCAGCTTTCTTT.

The chain is built from TRBV5-1 and TRBJ2-7, with D perhaps TRBD1 or TRBD2 (5 bases each). Trimming removed 0 bases at V and 6 bases at J, with 13 bases between. Germline CDR1 is SGHRS and CDR2 is YFSETQ. CDR3 length equals 14 residues. The CDR3 nucleotides are TGCGCCAGCAGCTTGGGGGGACCTCCAGGCGAGCAGTACGTC. Translation: CASSLGGPPGEQYV.

The chain is built from TRBV11-3 and TRBJ2-3; TRBD2 matches 7 bases. Germline CDR1 and CDR2: SGHNT and YENEEA. J lost 4 bases, V lost 1 base, and 11 bases had no gene match. CDR3 length equals 17 residues. In DNA, the CDR3 is TGTGCCAGCAGCTTAGGAGCGGGAAGTCCGAAATCAGATACGCAGTATTTT. Amino acids: CASSLGAGSPKSDTQYF.

This clone was picked up a small number of times. V and J are TRBV5-4 and TRBJ2-2, with unresolved D. CDR1 and CDR2 from the germline V gene are SGHNT and YYREEE (reference sequence). This CDR3 is 12 amino acids long. The V and J ends lost 2 bases and 5 bases respectively, with 4 bases between them. CDR3 region: CASSFQTGELFF. The DNA for the CDR3 is TGTGCCAGCAGCTTTCAGACCGGGGAGCTGTTTTTT.

The chain employs TRBV25-1 and TRBJ2-2; D is undetermined. The germline V gene encodes CDR1 MGHDK and CDR2 SYGVNS. V was clipped by 0 bases and J by 2 bases, with 7 bases between them. This CDR3 comprises 15 residues. In nucleotides, the CDR3 is TGTGCCAGCAGTGAATATACAGCTAACACCGGGGAGCTGTTTTTT. Translated: CASSEYTANTGELFF.

This clone was observed once. J is TRBJ1-5 and V is TRBV4-1, with 7 bases matching TRBD1. CDR1 is MGHRA and CDR2 is YSYEKL in the germline V gene. V lost 1 base and J lost 4; bases outside the gene matches: 4. This CDR3 is 15 amino acids long. CDR3 nucleotide sequence: TGCGCCAGCAGCCAAGGGACAGGTGGAAATCAGCCCCAGCATTTT. It encodes CASSQGTGGNQPQHF.

The chain couples TRBV2 to TRBJ2-1; perhaps TRBD1 as D (6 bases). Germline loops: CDR1 SNHLY, CDR2 FYNNEI. The CDR3 totals 14 residues. Trimming shortened V by 4 bases and J by 4 bases, and 11 bases separated the two germline ends. The CDR3 spells CASSGDTPYNEQFF. The CDR3 nucleotides are TGTGCCAGCAGTGGGGACACTCCGTACAATGAGCAGTTCTTC.

This rearrangement joins TRBV7-8 to TRBJ1-5, with TRBD1 as a possible D gene (5 bases). Trimming removed 5 bases at V and 7 bases at J, with 18 bases between. Germline CDR1 reads SGHVS; CDR2 reads FQNEAQ. This CDR3 is 15 amino acids long. The CDR3 sequence is CASSPQDGRRQPQHF. CDR3 nucleotides: TGTGCCAGCAGCCCACAGGATGGGAGGAGACAGCCCCAGCATTTT.

This clone was recorded only once. The V and J genes are TRBV6-4 and TRBJ2-7, with 12 bases that match TRBD2. The CDR3 covers 21 residues. The V and J ends lost 2 bases and 0 bases, in that order; junction bases with no gene match: 17. Germline CDR1 and CDR2: MRHNA and SNTAGT. The CDR3 DNA is TGTGCCAGCAGTGACCAAACTAAGACTAGCGGGGGCGTTAATTGCTCCTACGAGCAGTACTTC. Translation: CASSDQTKTSGGVNCSYEQYF.

The chain is built from TRBV5-4 and TRBJ1-4; possible D gene TRBD1, 6 bases. The V end was cut by 0 bases, the J end by 8 bases, with 14 bases between. CDR1 and CDR2 from the germline V gene are SGHNT and YYREEE (reference sequence). This CDR3 spans 15 amino acids. DNA of the CDR3: TGTGCCAGCAGCTTGGCCGCGGGGGCAGAGGAAAAACTGTTTTTT. It encodes CASSLAAGAEEKLFF.

The V and J genes are TRBV7-9 and TRBJ1-2; TRBD1 might be the D (6 bases). Per the germline V gene, CDR1 is SEHNR and CDR2 is FQNEAQ (reference sequence). Trimming shortened V by 1 base and J by 8 bases, and 11 bases separated the two germline ends. The length of the CDR3 is 13 residues. The CDR3 is CASSLGPTGGYTF. The CDR3 DNA sequence: TGTGCCAGCAGCTTAGGTCCTACAGGGGGCTACACCTTC.

This clone was observed a few times. This chain connects TRBV3-1 (or the pseudogene TRBV3-2) to TRBJ2-2; 7 positions match TRBD1. With V trimmed by 4 bases and J by 2 bases, 4 bases remained unmatched. Germline loops: CDR1 LGHDT, CDR2 YNNKEL (reference sequence). The CDR3 length is 15 residues. The CDR3 reads CASSLQGRNTGELFF. DNA of the CDR3: TGTGCCAGCAGCCTACAGGGGCGAAACACCGGGGAGCTGTTTTTT.

This chain connects TRBV20-1 to TRBJ2-4; 10 nucleotides line up with TRBD2. The CDR3 length is 15 residues. Trimming cost V 3 bases and J 7 bases; bases outside gene matches: 9. Germline V gene data show CDR1 as DFQATT and CDR2 as SNEGSKA (reference sequence). The CDR3 DNA reads as TGCAGTGCTAGTAGCGTCCAGCGGGGGGGGAACATTCAGTACTTC. The encoded protein is CSASSVQRGGNIQYF.

This chain connects TRBV7-3 to TRBJ2-1; possible D gene TRBD2, 5 bases. The CDR3 length is 13 residues. V lost 5 bases and J 4 bases, leaving 9 bases between the germline ends. The germline V gene has CDR1 SGHTA and CDR2 FQGTGA. The CDR3 coding sequence is TGTGCCAGCAGCGAGAGCGGTTACAATGAGCAGTTCTTC. Amino acid sequence: CASSESGYNEQFF.

Only a few counts were recorded for this clone. This chain joins TRBV6-4 and TRBJ2-3; 12 bases are shared with TRBD2. The germline gives CDR1 MRHNA, CDR2 SNTAGT. J was trimmed by 3 bases and V by 6 bases; bases with no gene match: 4. There are 15 residues in the CDR3. CDR3 region: CASSQTSGGTDTQYF. CDR3 bases: TGTGCCAGCAGCCAGACTAGCGGGGGAACAGATACGCAGTATTTT.

This chain links TRBV28 with TRBJ2-4; D is perhaps TRBD1 or TRBD2 (5 bases each). CDR3 length: 14 amino acids. The germline CDR1 and CDR2 sequences are MDHEN and SYDVKM. The V gene lost 4 bases and the J gene lost 4 bases, with 11 bases spanning the gap. In DNA, the CDR3 is TGTGCCAGCAGTTCCTCGTGGGGGAAAAACATTCAGTACTTC. This encodes CASSSSWGKNIQYF.

This sequence joins TRBV28 and TRBJ2-1; D is possibly TRBD1 or TRBD2 (6 bases each). The CDR3 contains 15 residues. CDR1 and CDR2 (germline): MDHEN, SYDVKM. Trimming cost V 4 bases and J 4 bases, with 14 bases left between them. The CDR3 loop is CASSWGRGRYNEQFF. CDR3 sequence (DNA): TGTGCCAGCAGTTGGGGGCGGGGCCGGTACAATGAGCAGTTCTTC.

The chain couples TRBV19 to TRBJ1-4; D ambiguous. CDR1 LNHDA and CDR2 SQIVND come from the germline V gene (reference sequence). CDR3 size: 15 residues. The ends were cut back, 3 bases at V and 2 bases at J, with 10 bases in the middle. CDR3 in DNA: TGTGCCAGTAGTATTGGCAGGCGGACTAATGAAAAACTGTTTTTT. Amino acid sequence: CASSIGRRTNEKLFF.

The chain carries TRBV4-2 and TRBJ2-3; D perhaps matches TRBD2 (5 bases). Trimming shortened V by 1 base and J by 3 bases, and 8 bases separated the two germline ends. Germline loops: CDR1 LGHNA, CDR2 YNFKEQ. CDR3 size: 14 residues. The CDR3 nucleotides read TGTGCCAGCAGCCAAGGAACGGGGACAGATACGCAGTATTTT. Translated: CASSQGTGTDTQYF.

J is TRBJ1-2 and V is TRBV28; D is undetermined. Trimming took 3 bases from V and 2 from J, leaving 7 bases between them. The length of the CDR3 is 13 residues. Germline values: CDR1 MDHEN, CDR2 SYDVKM. CDR3 coding DNA: TGTGCCAGCAGTTTGGATGGGAACTATGGCTACACCTTC. Its protein product is CASSLDGNYGYTF.